This note documents a single T cell receptor beta chain sequence. This entry belongs to a study of Ad26.COV2.S vaccination and SARS-CoV-2 variants. This CDR3 is built from 19 residues. Germline V gene data show CDR1 as LNHNV and CDR2 as YYDKDF (reference sequence). V lost 0 bases and J 0 bases, leaving 18 bases between the germline ends. TCRdb keeps only in-frame clones here, not all; method: immunoSEQ multiplex PCR. The sample yields around 370,000 clones, about 90% seen once. V is TRBV15 and J is TRBJ2-1; perhaps D is TRBD1 or TRBD2 (6 bases each). This specimen consisted of peripheral blood, obtained after recovery from COVID-19. The receptor was derived from a human donor who had recovered from COVID-19. The CDR3: CATSRDKGGGTPSYNEQFF. The CDR3 DNA reads as TGTGCCACCAGCAGAGATAAGGGGGGTGGGACCCCCTCCTACAATGAGCAGTTCTTC. The full variable domain, completed using reference TRBV15 and TRBJ2-1, is DAMVIQNPRYQVTQFGKPVTLSCSQTLNHNVMYWYQQKSSQAPKLLFHYYDKDFNNEADTPDNFQSRRPNTSFCFLDIRSPGLGDTAMYLCATSRDKGGGTPSYNEQFFGPGTRLTVL.